Below are 25 T cell receptor beta chains sequenced from a single sample in a study of blood T cell repertoires in COVID-19. Only in-frame clones appear in the TCRdb table, and some are missing; sequencing was by immunoSEQ multiplex PCR. The data hold roughly 360,000 clones, with less than 90% observed a single time. The sample was PBMCs or T cells enriched from blood (not recorded which). The receptors originated from a woman in her forties or fifties who had recovered from COVID-19.

The chain has TRBV5-4 and TRBJ2-7, with 14 bases identical to TRBD2. V gave up 4 bases and J gave up 7 bases; unmatched junction bases: 7. Germline values: CDR1 SGHNT, CDR2 YYREEE (reference sequence). The CDR3 is 15 residues long. CDR3 sequence: CASSQTSGGASEQYF. The DNA for the CDR3 is TGTGCCAGCAGCCAGACTAGCGGGGGGGCCTCGGAGCAGTACTTC.

The V call is TRBV7-2, the J call TRBJ1-3; TRBD1 might be the D (5 bases). Germline V gene sequence: CDR1 SGHTA, CDR2 FQGNSA. The CDR3 spans 14 residues. Trimming removed 5 bases from V and 0 bases from J, with 8 bases in between. The DNA of the CDR3 is TGTGCCAGCAGCAGAGACAGCTCTGGAAACACCATATATTTT. Protein product: CASSRDSSGNTIYF. Full variable domain (rest looked up from reference TRBV7-2 and TRBJ1-3): GAGVSQSPSNKVTEKGKDVELRCDPISGHTALYWYRQSLGQGLEFLIYFQGNSAPDKSGLPSDRFSAERTGGSVSTLTIQRTQQEDSAVYLCASSRDSSGNTIYFGEGSWLTVV.

The chain carries TRBV30 and TRBJ1-2; D may be TRBD1 (6 bases). The CDR3 loop spans 15 amino acids. Germline V gene data show CDR1 as GTSNPN and CDR2 as SVGIG (reference sequence). The germline V and J ends were trimmed by 2 bases and 8 bases, with 21 bases remaining between them. The CDR3 coding sequence is TGTGCCTGGAGTCAAAGGGGGGGCGCGAAGGAGGGCTACACCTTC. It translates to CAWSQRGGAKEGYTF.

With regard to this clone: An end of the junction differs from the germline gene, which may be a read error. V usage is TRBV7-2 and J usage is TRBJ2-6; TRBD1 might be the D (5 bases). Germline V lookup: CDR1 SGHTA, CDR2 FQGNSA. The CDR3 is 16 amino acids. CDR3 sequence reads: CASSLAVSSGANALTF. In DNA, the CDR3 is TGTGCCAGCAGCTTGGCCGTTAGCTCTGGGGCCAACGCCCTGACTTTC.

This rearrangement joins TRBV5-1 to TRBJ1-1; D uncertain. Per germline, CDR1 SGHRS and CDR2 YFSETQ. The V end was cut by 3 bases, the J end by 5 bases, with 20 bases between. This CDR3 is built from 16 residues. CDR3 nucleotide sequence: TGCGCCAGCAGCTCCCTTTCGGGAGGGATCGGGACTGAAGCTTTCTTT. Protein sequence: CASSSLSGGIGTEAFF.

CDR3 in amino acids: CASSLWGTGEAFF. The CDR3 DNA is TGCGCCAGCAGCTTGTGGGGGACAGGGGAAGCTTTCTTT. The chain joins TRBV5-1 to TRBJ1-1; 9 nucleotides agree with TRBD1. Germline V gene data show CDR1 as SGHRS and CDR2 as YFSETQ. CDR3 length: 13 amino acids. The J segment lost 8 bases and the V segment lost 1 base, leaving 3 bases of the junction unmatched.

This chain uses TRBV27 with TRBJ2-5, with 7 bases aligning to TRBD2. The CDR3 is made up of 13 amino acids. V lost 6 bases, J lost 3 bases, and 4 bases stayed unmatched. Germline-derived CDR1 and CDR2 are MNHEY and SMNVEV (reference sequence). Here the CDR3 DNA reads TGTGCCAGCAGAAGGAGCGGGGAAGAGACCCAGTACTTC. Amino acids: CASRRSGEETQYF.

Details on this clone: This sample includes further DNA sequences coding for the same CDR3. The genes are TRBV9 and TRBJ1-1; D gene ambiguous. The CDR3 has 13 amino acids. V lost 2 bases, J lost 1 base, and 6 bases lay in between. Germline lookup yields CDR1 SGDLS and CDR2 YYNGEE. CDR3 in amino acids: CASSVSPNTEAFF. The CDR3 region has the DNA TGTGCCAGCAGCGTTAGCCCGAACACTGAAGCTTTCTTT.

The chain combines TRBV7-9 with TRBJ1-2; no firm D call. Germline lookup yields CDR1 SEHNR and CDR2 FQNEAQ (reference sequence). Between the trimmed V and J ends, which lost 5 bases and 4 bases, there was a span of 11 bases. This CDR3 comprises 13 residues. CDR3 residues: CASSGGISYGYTF. CDR3 in DNA: TGTGCCAGCAGCGGAGGGATTTCCTATGGCTACACCTTC.

V is TRBV28 and J is TRBJ1-4; TRBD1 matches at 9 bases. J lost 2 bases, V lost 5 bases, and 12 bases had no gene match. The CDR3 extends over 18 amino acids. The germline gives CDR1 MDHEN, CDR2 SYDVKM. In DNA, the CDR3 is TGTGCCAGCAGTCCACAGGGGGCGCTGTCTTTGACTAATGAAAAACTGTTTTTT. Protein: CASSPQGALSLTNEKLFF.

The table lists this clone with a count of one. The chain uses TRBV2 and TRBJ2-1; 7 positions agree with TRBD1. The ends lost 8 bases at V and 5 bases at J; junction bases unmatched: 12. Germline values: CDR1 SNHLY, CDR2 FYNNEI. The CDR3 contains 15 residues. CDR3 nucleotides: TGTGCCAGCCTTTTACAAATCAGGGGGAACAATGAGCAGTTCTTC. Translation: CASLLQIRGNNEQFF.

The chain employs TRBV4-1 and TRBJ1-1; perhaps TRBD1 as D (6 bases). There are 15 residues in the CDR3. The germline V and J ends were trimmed by 1 base and 2 bases, with 11 bases remaining between them. Germline V gene lookup returns CDR1 MGHRA and CDR2 YSYEKL. The CDR3 spells CASSQGTAINTEAFF. CDR3 sequence (DNA): TGCGCCAGCAGCCAAGGGACAGCTATTAACACTGAAGCTTTCTTT.

The chain is built from TRBV19 and TRBJ2-7; 8 bases line up with TRBD1. The germline V gene has CDR1 LNHDA and CDR2 SQIVND (reference sequence). The junction had 4 bases not matched to a gene; V was cut back by 3 bases and J by 3 bases. The CDR3 spans 14 residues. As DNA, the CDR3 is TGTGCCAGTAGTATTACCGGGACAGGCTACGAGCAGTACTTC. Translated, it gives CASSITGTGYEQYF.

The chain combines TRBV7-2 with TRBJ2-1, with 14 bases identical to TRBD2. V shed 0 bases, J shed 3 bases, and the junction held 4 bases outside the gene matches. CDR1 SGHTA and CDR2 FQGNSA come from the germline V gene. CDR3 length: 18 residues. The CDR3 region has the DNA TGTGCCAGCAGCTTAGCTCCGGGACTAGCGGGAGTCTACAATGAGCAGTTCTTC. Amino acids: CASSLAPGLAGVYNEQFF. The full variable domain, in which reference TRBV7-2 and TRBJ2-1 provide the parts outside the CDR3, is GAGVSQSPSNKVTEKGKDVELRCDPISGHTALYWYRQSLGQGLEFLIYFQGNSAPDKSGLPSDRFSAERTGGSVSTLTIQRTQQEDSAVYLCASSLAPGLAGVYNEQFFGPGTRLTVL.

This chain connects TRBV11-3 to TRBJ2-1; D ambiguous. Germline V CDR1 and CDR2: SGHNT, YENEEA. This CDR3 comprises 13 residues. V gave up 1 base and J gave up 9 bases, with 10 bases separating them. The CDR3 coding sequence is TGTGCCAGCAGCTTAGTGGGCATCAGTGAGCAGTTCTTC. Translation gives CASSLVGISEQFF.

The gene calls are TRBV2 and TRBJ2-7; 8 bases match TRBD1. CDR1 and CDR2 (germline): SNHLY, FYNNEI. The junction had 12 bases not matched to a gene; V was cut back by 7 bases and J by 7 bases. The CDR3 has 14 amino acids. Written as DNA, the CDR3 is TGTGCCAGCAATGGATGGCAGGGGGCAGGAGAGCAGTACTTC. This sequence encodes CASNGWQGAGEQYF.

The chain combines TRBV11-1 with TRBJ1-1; TRBD1 is a possible D gene (6 bases). The V gene lost 1 base and the J gene lost 7 bases, with 10 bases spanning the gap. Germline assignment: CDR1 SGHAT and CDR2 FQDESV (reference sequence). This CDR3 spans 13 amino acids. This CDR3 reads CASSLGGQYEAFF. The DNA for the CDR3 is TGTGCCAGCAGCTTAGGCGGACAGTATGAAGCTTTCTTT.

On this clone itself: Its ends do not fully match the called genes, so a read error is possible. The J gene is TRBJ1-2, the V gene TRBV2, with TRBD1 matching 7 bases. The germline V gene has CDR1 SNHLY and CDR2 FYNNEI. There are 11 residues in the CDR3. In DNA form, the CDR3 reads TGTGCCAGCAGTGAAGGGGTACAGGGGAGCTTC. Amino acids: CASSEGVQGSF.

This clone was detected only once. The rearrangement uses TRBV9 and TRBJ2-6; TRBD1 matches 9 bases. Germline loops: CDR1 SGDLS, CDR2 YYNGEE. The CDR3 covers 16 residues. V shed 3 bases and J 4 bases; nucleotides not matched to a gene: 5. The CDR3 sequence is CASSGTGGPGANVLTF. In DNA, the CDR3 is TGTGCCAGCAGCGGCACAGGGGGCCCAGGGGCCAACGTCCTGACTTTC. The full variable domain, rest sourced from reference TRBV9 and TRBJ2-6, is DSGVTQTPKHLITATGQRVTLRCSPRSGDLSVYWYQQSLDQGLQFLIQYYNGEERAKGNILERFSAQQFPDLHSELNLSSLELGDSALYFCASSGTGGPGANVLTFGAGSRLTVL.

The genes are TRBV7-2 and TRBJ2-5; D gene uncertain. V gave up 3 bases and J gave up 3 bases, with 2 bases separating them. Germline CDR1 and CDR2: SGHTA and FQGNSA. The CDR3 is 11 amino acids. CDR3 amino acids: CASSFKETQYF. In DNA form, the CDR3 reads TGTGCCAGCAGCTTTAAAGAGACCCAGTACTTC.

The chain uses TRBV27 and TRBJ1-2, with TRBD1 identical over 7 bases. CDR3 length equals 16 residues. Germline CDR1 MNHEY, CDR2 SMNVEV (reference sequence). V lost 6 bases, J lost 4 bases, and 14 bases stayed unmatched. The CDR3 protein is CASRKTGHDGFYGYTF. As DNA, the CDR3 is TGTGCCAGCAGAAAGACAGGGCACGATGGGTTCTATGGCTACACCTTC.

The chain carries TRBV5-1 and TRBJ1-6, with a possible D match to TRBD1 (5 bases). This CDR3 comprises 14 residues. Between the trimmed V and J ends, which lost 4 bases and 7 bases, there was a span of 12 bases. The germline gives CDR1 SGHRS, CDR2 YFSETQ. The CDR3 is CASSMGTGNSPLHF. The CDR3 DNA follows: TGCGCCAGCAGCATGGGGACGGGGAATTCACCCCTCCACTTT.

The table lists this clone with a few counts. The chain joins TRBV13 to TRBJ2-7; perhaps TRBD2 as D (5 bases). Trimming took off 5 bases at V and 4 bases at J, with 12 bases between the two ends. The CDR3 sequence is 13 residues long. In germline, CDR1 is PRHDT, CDR2 FYEKMQ (reference sequence). In nucleotides, the CDR3 is TGTGCCAGCAGCAGCTACGGGGTTTACGAGCAGTACTTC. Its translation is CASSSYGVYEQYF.

The chain links TRBV30 to TRBJ2-1; 13 bases are a match to TRBD2. The CDR3 is made up of 15 amino acids. Germline CDR1 is GTSNPN and CDR2 is SVGIG (reference sequence). With 3 bases clipped from V and 3 bases from J, the junction kept 2 bases outside the gene matches. The CDR3 region is CAWRRLAGGYNEQFF. The CDR3 nucleotides read TGTGCCTGGAGGAGACTAGCGGGAGGCTACAATGAGCAGTTCTTC.

The chain has TRBV5-6 and TRBJ1-3; D uncertain. The germline V and J ends were trimmed by 2 bases and 2 bases, with 2 bases remaining between them. The CDR3 is 12 residues long. Looked up from germline, CDR1 is SGHDT and CDR2 is YYEEEE. CDR3 nucleotide sequence: TGTGCCAGCAGCTTCGCTGGAAACACCATATATTTT. Its translation: CASSFAGNTIYF.